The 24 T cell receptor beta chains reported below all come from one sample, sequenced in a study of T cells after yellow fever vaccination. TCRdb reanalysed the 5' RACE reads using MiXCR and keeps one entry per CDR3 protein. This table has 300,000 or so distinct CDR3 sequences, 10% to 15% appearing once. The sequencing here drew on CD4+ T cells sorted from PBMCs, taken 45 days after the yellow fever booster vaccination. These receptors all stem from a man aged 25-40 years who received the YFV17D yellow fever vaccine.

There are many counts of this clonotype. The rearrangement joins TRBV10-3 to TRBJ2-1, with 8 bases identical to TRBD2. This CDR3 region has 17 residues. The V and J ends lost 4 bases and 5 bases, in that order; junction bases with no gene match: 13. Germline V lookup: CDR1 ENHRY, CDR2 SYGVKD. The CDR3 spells CAISAYGGREANNEQFF. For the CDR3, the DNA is TGTGCCATCAGTGCTTACGGGGGGCGGGAGGCGAACAATGAGCAGTTCTTC.

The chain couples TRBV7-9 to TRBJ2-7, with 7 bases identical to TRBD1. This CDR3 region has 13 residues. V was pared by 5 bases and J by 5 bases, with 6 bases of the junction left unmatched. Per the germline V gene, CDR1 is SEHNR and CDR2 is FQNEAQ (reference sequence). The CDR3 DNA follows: TGTGCCAGCAGCAGGACAGGTCTGGACGAGCAGTACTTC. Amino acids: CASSRTGLDEQYF.

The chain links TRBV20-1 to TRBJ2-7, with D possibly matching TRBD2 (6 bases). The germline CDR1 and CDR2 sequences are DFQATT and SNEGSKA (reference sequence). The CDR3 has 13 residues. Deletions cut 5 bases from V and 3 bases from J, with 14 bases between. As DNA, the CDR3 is TGCAGTGCTCAAGGGGACTCCCACTACGAGCAGTACTTC. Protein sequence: CSAQGDSHYEQYF.

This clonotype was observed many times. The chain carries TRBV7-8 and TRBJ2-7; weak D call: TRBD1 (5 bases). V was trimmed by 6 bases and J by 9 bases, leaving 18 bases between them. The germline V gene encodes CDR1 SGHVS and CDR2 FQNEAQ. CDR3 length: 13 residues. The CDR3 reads CASSRDSYEWQYF. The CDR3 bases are TGTGCCAGCAGTCGCGACAGTTACGAGTGGCAGTACTTC.

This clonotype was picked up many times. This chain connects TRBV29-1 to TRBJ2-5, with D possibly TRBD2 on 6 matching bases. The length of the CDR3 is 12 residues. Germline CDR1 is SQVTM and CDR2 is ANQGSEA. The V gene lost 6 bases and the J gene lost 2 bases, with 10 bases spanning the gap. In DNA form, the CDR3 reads TGCAGCGTGCGGCGGGGTCAAGAGACCCAGTACTTC. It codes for CSVRRGQETQYF.

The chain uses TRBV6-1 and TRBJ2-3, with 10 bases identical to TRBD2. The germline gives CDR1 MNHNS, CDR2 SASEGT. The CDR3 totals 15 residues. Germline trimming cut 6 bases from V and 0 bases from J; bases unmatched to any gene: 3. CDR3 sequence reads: CASRRTSGSTDTQYF. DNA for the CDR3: TGTGCCAGCAGACGGACTAGCGGAAGCACAGATACGCAGTATTTT.

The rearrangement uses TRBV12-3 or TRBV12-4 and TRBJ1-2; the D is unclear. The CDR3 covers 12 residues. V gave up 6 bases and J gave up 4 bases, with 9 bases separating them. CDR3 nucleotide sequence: TGTGCCAGCAGACAGACCCCCTATGGCTACACCTTC. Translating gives CASRQTPYGYTF.

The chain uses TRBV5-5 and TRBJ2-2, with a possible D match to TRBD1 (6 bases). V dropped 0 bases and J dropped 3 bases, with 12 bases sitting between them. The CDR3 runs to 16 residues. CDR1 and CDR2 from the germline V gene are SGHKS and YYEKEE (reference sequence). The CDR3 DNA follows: TGTGCCAGCAGCTTGGTCTCCAGGGGTTACACCGGGGAGCTGTTTTTT. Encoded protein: CASSLVSRGYTGELFF.

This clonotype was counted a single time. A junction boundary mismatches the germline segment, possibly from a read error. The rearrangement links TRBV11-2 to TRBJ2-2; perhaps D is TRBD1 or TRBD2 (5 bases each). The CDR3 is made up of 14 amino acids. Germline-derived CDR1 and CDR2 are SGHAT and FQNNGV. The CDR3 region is CASSPLPGSGEMFF. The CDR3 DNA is TGTGCCAGCAGCCCCCTCCCAGGGTCCGGGGAGATGTTTTTT.

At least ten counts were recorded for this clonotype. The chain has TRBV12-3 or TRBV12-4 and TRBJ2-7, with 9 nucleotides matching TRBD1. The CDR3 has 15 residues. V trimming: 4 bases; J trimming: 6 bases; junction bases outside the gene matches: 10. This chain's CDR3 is CASSSLPDRGPEQYF. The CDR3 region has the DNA TGTGCCAGCAGTTCCCTGCCGGACAGGGGTCCCGAGCAGTACTTC.

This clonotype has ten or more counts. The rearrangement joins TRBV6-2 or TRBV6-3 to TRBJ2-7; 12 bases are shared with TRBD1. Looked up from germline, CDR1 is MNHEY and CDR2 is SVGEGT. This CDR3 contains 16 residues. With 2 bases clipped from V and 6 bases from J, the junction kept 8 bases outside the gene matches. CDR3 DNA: TGTGCCAGCAGTTACCCGGGACAGGGGGCCTCAATCGAGCAGTACTTC. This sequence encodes CASSYPGQGASIEQYF.

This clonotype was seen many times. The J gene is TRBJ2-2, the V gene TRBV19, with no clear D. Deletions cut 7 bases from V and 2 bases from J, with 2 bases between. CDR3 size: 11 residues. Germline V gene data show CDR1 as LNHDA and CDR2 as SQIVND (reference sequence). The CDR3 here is CASTNTGELFF. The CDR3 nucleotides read TGTGCCAGTACCAACACCGGGGAGCTGTTTTTT.

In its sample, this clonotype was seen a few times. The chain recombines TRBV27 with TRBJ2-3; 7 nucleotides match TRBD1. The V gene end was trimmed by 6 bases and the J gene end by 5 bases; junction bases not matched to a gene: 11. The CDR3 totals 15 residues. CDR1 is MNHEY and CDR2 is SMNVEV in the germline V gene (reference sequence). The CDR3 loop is CASSPDRAWRDTQYF. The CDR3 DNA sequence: TGTGCCAGCAGCCCCGACAGGGCCTGGCGAGATACGCAGTATTTT.

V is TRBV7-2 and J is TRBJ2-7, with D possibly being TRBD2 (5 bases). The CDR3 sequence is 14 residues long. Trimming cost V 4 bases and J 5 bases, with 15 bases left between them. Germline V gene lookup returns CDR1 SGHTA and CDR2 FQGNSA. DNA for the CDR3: TGTGCCAGCAGCTCGGTTTCACGGAGGCACGAGCAGTACTTC. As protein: CASSSVSRRHEQYF.

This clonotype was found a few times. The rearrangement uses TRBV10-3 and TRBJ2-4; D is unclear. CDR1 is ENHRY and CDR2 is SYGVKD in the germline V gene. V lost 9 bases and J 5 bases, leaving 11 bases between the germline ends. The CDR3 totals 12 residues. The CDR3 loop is CAIGPGENIQYF. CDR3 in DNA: TGTGCCATTGGCCCCGGAGAAAACATTCAGTACTTC.

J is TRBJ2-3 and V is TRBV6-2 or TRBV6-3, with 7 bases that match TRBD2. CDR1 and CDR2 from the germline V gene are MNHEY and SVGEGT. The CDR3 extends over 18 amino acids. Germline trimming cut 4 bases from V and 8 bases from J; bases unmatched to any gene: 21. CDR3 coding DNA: TGTGCCAGCAGTTCACTCACCTTGGGGCGGGAGAAAGCAACTACGCAGTATTTT. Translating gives CASSSLTLGREKATTQYF.

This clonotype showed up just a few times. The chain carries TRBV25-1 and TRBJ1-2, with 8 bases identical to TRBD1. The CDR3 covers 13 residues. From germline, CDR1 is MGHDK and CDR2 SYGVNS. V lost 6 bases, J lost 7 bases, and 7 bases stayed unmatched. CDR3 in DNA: TGTGCCAGCAGGGCGGACAGGGTGGCTGGCTACACCTTC. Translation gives CASRADRVAGYTF.

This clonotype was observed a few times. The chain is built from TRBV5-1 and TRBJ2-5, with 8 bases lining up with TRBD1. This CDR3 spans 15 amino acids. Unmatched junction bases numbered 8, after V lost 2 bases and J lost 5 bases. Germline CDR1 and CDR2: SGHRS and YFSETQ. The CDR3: CASSLNAGGEETQYF. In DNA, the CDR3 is TGCGCCAGCAGCTTAAATGCAGGGGGCGAGGAGACCCAGTACTTC.

The CDR3 coding sequence is TGTGCCAGCAGTTTAAAGGTGCGCAATGAGCAGTTCTTC. Translated: CASSLKVRNEQFF. This chain joins TRBV12-3 or TRBV12-4 and TRBJ2-1; the D is unclear. V was clipped by 2 bases and J by 6 bases, with 8 bases between them. The CDR3 loop spans 13 amino acids.

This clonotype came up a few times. CDR3 DNA: TGCGCCAGCAGCTCGGGACAGGTGGACTACAATGAGCAGTTCTTC. Translated: CASSSGQVDYNEQFF. The rearrangement links TRBV5-1 to TRBJ2-1; TRBD1 agrees at 8 bases. There are 15 residues in the CDR3. Germline V gene data show CDR1 as SGHRS and CDR2 as YFSETQ. The V segment lost 3 bases and the J segment 3 bases; nucleotides outside the gene matches: 5.

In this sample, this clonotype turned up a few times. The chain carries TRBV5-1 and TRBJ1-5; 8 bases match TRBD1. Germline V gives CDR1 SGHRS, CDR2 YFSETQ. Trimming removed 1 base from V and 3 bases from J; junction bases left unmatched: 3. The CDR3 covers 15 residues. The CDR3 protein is CASSLMTGDNQPQHF. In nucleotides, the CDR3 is TGCGCCAGCAGCTTGATGACAGGGGACAATCAGCCCCAGCATTTT.

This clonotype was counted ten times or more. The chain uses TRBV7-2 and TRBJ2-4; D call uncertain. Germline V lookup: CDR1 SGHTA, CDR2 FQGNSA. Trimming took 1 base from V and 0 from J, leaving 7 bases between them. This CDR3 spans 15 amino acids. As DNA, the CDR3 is TGTGCCAGCAGCTTAGATTACCTAGCCAAAAACATTCAGTACTTC. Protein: CASSLDYLAKNIQYF.

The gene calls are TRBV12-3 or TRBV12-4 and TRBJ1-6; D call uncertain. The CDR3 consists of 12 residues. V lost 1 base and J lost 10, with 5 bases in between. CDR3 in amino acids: CASSLEVSPLHF. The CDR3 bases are TGTGCCAGCAGTTTAGAGGTCTCACCCCTCCACTTT.

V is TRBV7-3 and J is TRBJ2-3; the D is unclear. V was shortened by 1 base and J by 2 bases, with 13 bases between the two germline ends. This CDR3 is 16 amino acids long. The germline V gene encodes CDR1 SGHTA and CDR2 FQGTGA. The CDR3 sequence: CASSLKSGYTTDTQYF. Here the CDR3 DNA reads TGTGCCAGCAGCTTAAAATCAGGCTATACCACAGATACGCAGTATTTT.